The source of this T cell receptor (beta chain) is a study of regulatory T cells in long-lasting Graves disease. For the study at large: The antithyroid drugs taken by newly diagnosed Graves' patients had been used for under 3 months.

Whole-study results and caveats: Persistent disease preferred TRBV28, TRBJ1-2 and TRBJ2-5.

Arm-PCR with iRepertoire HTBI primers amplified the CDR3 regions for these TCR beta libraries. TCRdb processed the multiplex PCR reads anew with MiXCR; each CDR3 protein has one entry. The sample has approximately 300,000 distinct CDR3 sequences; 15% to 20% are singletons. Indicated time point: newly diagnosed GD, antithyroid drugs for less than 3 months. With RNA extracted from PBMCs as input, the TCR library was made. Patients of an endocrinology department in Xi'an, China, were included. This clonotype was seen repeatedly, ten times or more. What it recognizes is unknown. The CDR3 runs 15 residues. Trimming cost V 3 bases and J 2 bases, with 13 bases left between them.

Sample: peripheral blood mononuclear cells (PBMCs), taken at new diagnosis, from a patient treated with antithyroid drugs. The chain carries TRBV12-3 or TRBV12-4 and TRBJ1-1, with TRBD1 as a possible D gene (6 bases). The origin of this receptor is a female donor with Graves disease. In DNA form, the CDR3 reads TGTGCCAGCAGTTTTCGGGGGACACGAAACACTGAAGCTTTCTTT. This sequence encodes CASSFRGTRNTEAFF.